Each of the 19 T cell receptor beta chains below was sequenced from the same sample in a study of radiation and T cells in renal cell carcinoma. Time point denoted: baseline pretreatment blood. The treatment here: 15 Gy SBRT to primary tumor, nephrectomy 4 weeks later. The table came from immunoSEQ multiplex PCR; TCRdb's copy has only in-frame clones and leaves some out. The sample yields some 95,000 clones, 86% seen once. Sample: blood, taken from a patient whose treatment included radiotherapy and nephrectomy. These receptors originate from a man in his fifties or sixties with renal cell carcinoma.

J is TRBJ1-2 and V is TRBV19; D possibly corresponds to TRBD1 (6 bases). The CDR3 sequence is 15 residues long. Deletions cut 5 bases from V and 4 bases from J, with 17 bases between. CDR1 is LNHDA and CDR2 is SQIVND in the germline V gene (reference sequence). CDR3 in amino acids: CASSSDSLMRYGYTF. For the CDR3, the DNA is TGTGCCAGTAGTTCGGACAGCCTTATGCGCTATGGCTACACCTTC. The full variable domain, in which reference TRBV19 and TRBJ1-2 provide the parts outside the CDR3, is DGGITQSPKYLFRKEGQNVTLSCEQNLNHDAMYWYRQDPGQGLRLIYYSQIVNDFQKGDIAEGYSVSREKKESFPLTVTSAQKNPTAFYLCASSSDSLMRYGYTFGSGTRLTVV.

The rearrangement links TRBV10-3 to TRBJ2-3, with TRBD2 matching over 9 bases. With V trimmed by 10 bases and J by 1 base, 6 bases remained unmatched. Germline V lookup: CDR1 ENHRY, CDR2 SYGVKD. This CDR3 is 14 amino acids long. CDR3 in amino acids: CATTEREGTDTQYF. CDR3 DNA: TGTGCCACCACAGAGCGGGAGGGCACAGATACGCAGTATTTT.

This clone has just one count. This chain uses TRBV27 with TRBJ2-3, with TRBD2 as a possible D gene (5 bases). Germline V CDR1 and CDR2: MNHEY, SMNVEV (reference sequence). Trimming cost V 6 bases and J 0 bases, with 19 bases left between them. The CDR3 consists of 17 residues. Here the CDR3 reads CASSPVRASISTDTQYF. The CDR3 DNA sequence: TGTGCCAGCAGCCCTGTGAGGGCCTCAATCAGCACAGATACGCAGTATTTT.

The rearrangement links TRBV5-4 to TRBJ1-2; the match to TRBD1 covers 7 bases. V dropped 4 bases and J dropped 0; count of bases not matched to a gene: 6. The CDR3 totals 15 residues. CDR1 SGHNT and CDR2 YYREEE come from the germline V gene (reference sequence). The CDR3 sequence: CASSTGQQANYGYTF. The CDR3, as DNA: TGTGCCAGCAGCACGGGACAGCAAGCTAACTATGGCTACACCTTC.

The chain recombines TRBV2 with TRBJ2-5, with D perhaps assigned TRBD1 or TRBD2 (5 bases each). Looked up from germline, CDR1 is SNHLY and CDR2 is FYNNEI. V was trimmed by 4 bases and J by 6 bases, leaving 15 bases between them. This CDR3 spans 14 amino acids. DNA for the CDR3: TGTGCCAGCAGTGGGGACGGCACCCACAAGACCCAGTACTTC. Residues: CASSGDGTHKTQYF.

The rearrangement uses TRBV19 and TRBJ1-5; D remains ambiguous. The CDR3 sequence is 14 residues long. The V and J ends lost 3 bases and 6 bases respectively, with 12 bases between them. CDR1 and CDR2 from the germline V gene are LNHDA and SQIVND (reference sequence). The DNA of the CDR3 is TGTGCCAGTAGTATCTATGGGCCGAGTCAGCCCCAGCATTTT. The encoded protein is CASSIYGPSQPQHF.

The chain carries TRBV7-9 and TRBJ1-2; 9 bases are a match to TRBD1. CDR1 is SEHNR, CDR2 FQNEAQ, per germline (reference sequence). After removal of 9 bases from V and 5 bases from J, the junction contained 10 bases not matched to a gene. CDR3 size: 14 residues. The CDR3 DNA is TGTGCCAGTTCACAGGGGGCGCAAGCGTATGGCTACACCTTC. Its translation: CASSQGAQAYGYTF.

This clone appeared a few times. The chain has TRBV28 and TRBJ2-7; D not certain. CDR1 and CDR2 from the germline V gene are MDHEN and SYDVKM. The CDR3 runs 13 residues. Trimming left V 2 bases short and J 1 base short, with 6 bases between. The CDR3 DNA sequence: TGTGCCAGCAGTTTAACGCTTTCCTACGAGCAGTACTTC. This encodes CASSLTLSYEQYF. The full variable domain, in which reference TRBV28 and TRBJ2-7 provide the parts outside the CDR3, is DVKVTQSSRYLVKRTGEKVFLECVQDMDHENMFWYRQDPGLGLRLIYFSYDVKMKEKGDIPEGYSVSREKKERFSLILESASTNQTSMYLCASSLTLSYEQYFGPGTRLTVT.

The gene calls are TRBV29-1 and TRBJ1-4; D remains unclear. The CDR3 contains 12 residues. The V and J ends lost 4 bases and 5 bases respectively, with 8 bases between them. Germline values: CDR1 SQVTM, CDR2 ANQGSEA. CDR3 DNA sequence: TGCAGCGTTGCACAGATAAATGAAAAACTGTTTTTT. It yields the protein CSVAQINEKLFF.

The chain carries TRBV2 and TRBJ2-7; 10 nucleotides match TRBD1. Losses at the gene ends were 7 bases for V and 6 bases for J; bases not matched to a gene: 9. CDR1 SNHLY and CDR2 FYNNEI come from the germline V gene. The CDR3 covers 14 residues. This CDR3 reads CASIFGTGAREQYF. CDR3 DNA: TGTGCCAGCATCTTCGGGACAGGGGCGCGCGAGCAGTACTTC. The full variable domain, rest sourced from reference TRBV2 and TRBJ2-7, is EPEVTQTPSHQVTQMGQEVILRCVPISNHLYFYWYRQILGQKVEFLVSFYNNEISEKSEIFDDQFSVERPDGSNFTLKIRSTKLEDSAMYFCASIFGTGAREQYFGPGTRLTVT.

The V and J genes are TRBV6-1 and TRBJ1-3, with TRBD1 identical over 7 bases. In germline, CDR1 is MNHNS, CDR2 SASEGT. Trimming at V came to 5 bases and at J to 4 bases, leaving 8 bases not matched to a gene. This CDR3 contains 15 residues. The CDR3: CASSKTQGRGNTIYF. DNA for the CDR3: TGTGCCAGCAGTAAAACACAGGGGCGCGGAAACACCATATATTTT.

This clone occurred a few times. The rearrangement uses TRBV4-3 and TRBJ2-5; TRBD2 agrees at 11 bases. The CDR3 loop spans 16 amino acids. The germline V gene has CDR1 LGHNA and CDR2 YSLEER. Unmatched junction bases numbered 8, after V lost 4 bases and J lost 4 bases. The CDR3 DNA reads as TGCGCCAGCAGCCTGGGGACTAGCGGTGGGGCAGAGACCCAGTACTTC. Amino acids: CASSLGTSGGAETQYF.

The V gene is TRBV30, the J gene TRBJ2-6; D remains ambiguous. CDR1 GTSNPN and CDR2 SVGIG come from the germline V gene (reference sequence). Trimming took off 1 base at V and 0 bases at J, with 4 bases between the two ends. This CDR3 contains 14 residues. Written as DNA, the CDR3 is TGTGCCTGGAGTGGGGGCTCTGGGGCCAACGTCCTGACTTTC. Residues: CAWSGGSGANVLTF.

The chain employs TRBV7-2 and TRBJ2-3; D gene ambiguous. CDR1 and CDR2 from the germline V gene are SGHTA and FQGNSA. The CDR3 has 14 residues. V was cut by 2 bases and J by 3 bases, with 9 bases left in between. The CDR3 bases are TGTGCCAGCAGCTTACGTGCCCAAACAGATACGCAGTATTTT. This codes for CASSLRAQTDTQYF. The full variable domain, rest sourced from reference TRBV7-2 and TRBJ2-3, is GAGVSQSPSNKVTEKGKDVELRCDPISGHTALYWYRQSLGQGLEFLIYFQGNSAPDKSGLPSDRFSAERTGGSVSTLTIQRTQQEDSAVYLCASSLRAQTDTQYFGPGTRLTVL.

This clone occurred once. This chain uses TRBV15 with TRBJ2-3; D remains unclear. The CDR3 is made up of 16 amino acids. Germline V gene sequence: CDR1 LNHNV, CDR2 YYDKDF (reference sequence). V was pared by 0 bases and J by 0 bases, with 10 bases between. As DNA, the CDR3 is TGTGCCACCAGCAGAGAGGGTTCGGAAAGCACAGATACGCAGTATTTT. Amino acid sequence: CATSREGSESTDTQYF.

The V gene is TRBV10-3, the J gene TRBJ2-7; 8 positions match TRBD2. Per germline, CDR1 ENHRY and CDR2 SYGVKD. The length of the CDR3 is 15 residues. Losses at the gene ends were 2 bases for V and 2 bases for J; bases not matched to a gene: 5. Here the CDR3 reads CAISERGGAAYEQYF. The CDR3 DNA follows: TGTGCCATCAGTGAGCGGGGGGGGGCAGCCTACGAGCAGTACTTC.

The V call is TRBV4-2, the J call TRBJ2-3, with D hard to call. The germline CDR1 and CDR2 sequences are LGHNA and YNFKEQ. V lost 0 bases and J lost 6, with 10 bases in between. The CDR3 consists of 14 residues. The DNA for the CDR3 is TGTGCCAGCAGCCAAGATACGGGCCCGGATACGCAGTATTTT. Translated, it gives CASSQDTGPDTQYF.

This clone came up a few times. The chain has TRBV7-2 and TRBJ2-3; D uncertain. The CDR3 length is 14 residues. Trimming took 5 bases from V and 4 from J, leaving 13 bases between them. CDR1 and CDR2 (germline): SGHTA, FQGNSA. The CDR3 loop is CASSQERWSDTQYF. The CDR3 DNA sequence: TGTGCCAGCAGCCAAGAAAGGTGGTCAGATACGCAGTATTTT.

The chain recombines TRBV5-1 with TRBJ2-2, with D perhaps assigned TRBD1 or TRBD2 (5 bases each). Trimming cost V 5 bases and J 3 bases, with 14 bases left between them. CDR3 length: 15 residues. Germline CDR1 and CDR2: SGHRS and YFSETQ. The CDR3, as DNA: TGCGCCAGCAGAGGGGACCTGGGGGACACCGGGGAGCTGTTTTTT. Its translation is CASRGDLGDTGELFF. Looking up the rest from reference TRBV5-1 and TRBJ2-2 gives the full variable domain: KAGVTQTPRYLIKTRGQQVTLSCSPISGHRSVSWYQQTPGQGLQFLFEYFSETQRNKGNFPGRFSGRQFSNSRSEMNVSTLELGDSALYLCASRGDLGDTGELFFGEGSRLTVL.